One T cell receptor (beta chain) is described in this entry. This clonotype has at least ten counts. Its antigen specificity is not known. Per-base qualities were not stored, and no clone one base away is much larger. Based on the germline V gene, the CDR1 and CDR2 sequences are SGHTA and FQGNSA. For this chain, trimming is 5 bases at the V end and 10 bases at the J end, and the number of junction bases without a gene match is 10. Reading from cysteine to phenylalanine, the CDR3 counts 15 amino acids. This entry keeps only the CDR3 DNA: 45 bases, framed from base 1. The sample comes from a study of spatial heterogeneity in lung cancer (dated by TCRdb to about 2019). Context from the whole study: Samples were obtained from approximately 70 patients with early-stage, untreated non-small cell lung cancer from the lung TRACERx cohort. Follow-up PBMC samples were sequenced whenever available, with a median time to follow-up of roughly 22 months after resection. More beta-chain than alpha-chain transcripts were consistently detected, likely reflecting higher beta-chain transcript abundance. In the raw uncorrected reads, each unique combination of TCR and UMI appeared more than ten times on average. In non-small cell lung cancer, the study quantitatively compared TCR alpha and beta repertoires across several tumor regions, matched nontumor lung, and blood. Nonsynonymous mutation counts, determined by whole-exome sequencing of tumor tissue, were related to features of the TCR repertoire. At surgery, both alpha and beta chains were TCR-sequenced in roughly 200 tumor regions, fewer than 80 matched nontumor lung samples and 50 to 60 PBMC samples. The investigation overall reported the following: Ubiquitous expanded tumor TCRs showed up in blood more often at tumor resection than at routine follow-up. Only roughly 13 patients were included in the comparisons of baseline and follow-up blood repertoires. Additional single-cell paired TCR alpha and beta sequencing was considered necessary to confirm, at a functional level, the hypothesis that regional TCRs recognize regional mutations.

The library was produced with 5' RACE. The sequencing machine was a NextSeq 500. The TCR library protocol attached a unique molecular identifier to each TCR cDNA molecule to allow correction of PCR and sequencing errors. On the study's bioinformatics: Decombinator tools were used for TCR identification, UMI-based error correction and CDR3 extraction. Expanded TCRs were defined as those above a frequency of 2 per 1,000, corresponding to the top 1% of the tumor frequency distribution. Rényi diversity was computed with the R vegan package after subsampling each repertoire 100 times to 5,000 TCRs. CDR3 similarity networks were constructed using string-kernel similarity of amino acid triplets, with links drawn between CDR3s whose pairwise similarity was above 0.82. The public reads were reanalyzed by TCRdb: fastp trimming at Q25, MiXCR alignment, in-frame beta chains only. Rows with one shared CDR3 protein collapse into an entry with the most common genes and DNA. TCRdb's processing, not the authors' own work, is the source of the V and J calls. Counted in this sample were under 30,000 distinct CDR3 sequences; around 5.8% of them appeared once. The top ten hold 20% to 25% of the sample.

The time point label for this specimen denotes: blood at routine non-recurrence follow-up after resection. Whole RNA extracted from tumor and nontumor lung tissue, or from cryopreserved PBMC samples, was used for TCR sequencing without cell sorting. A patient was chosen for TCR sequencing only when enough RNA was available from at least two tumor regions. The chain couples TRBV7-2 to TRBJ2-1; a stretch of 11 junction bases matches TRBD2. This clonotype was obtained from a male donor with early-stage non-small cell lung cancer. The input for sequencing was PBMCs, taken at follow-up. The bases read TGTGCCAGCAGCCCGACTAGCGGGGCCCCTGGCGAGCAGTTCTTC. Its protein reads: CASSPTSGAPGEQFF.